This T cell receptor beta chain came from a study of blood T cell repertoires in COVID-19. About the research overall: The cDNA or gDNA used as material had been derived from T cells, B-cell-depleted T cells, or PBMCs.

Per the study methods: Scientists estimated how many nucleated cells there were by amplifying reference gene primers. TCRdb keeps only in-frame clones here, not all; method: immunoSEQ multiplex PCR. From that table come the V and J calls and clone size; the DNA was used to work out D and trimming. The sample lists tens of thousands of clones; 70% to 90% were seen once. Seattle enrolled patients during active infection and tracked them longitudinally. CDR1 and CDR2 from the germline V gene are KGHDR and SFDVKD. The CDR3 totals 13 residues. Deletions cut 6 bases from V and 4 bases from J, with 10 bases between.

The sequenced sample consisted of peripheral blood. The clonotype comes from a man in his forties with COVID-19, enrolled during active disease. This chain links TRBV24-1 with TRBJ2-3; tentatively, D is TRBD2 (7 bases). DNA for the CDR3: TGTGCCACCAGTCGGGGGGCCGCAGATACGCAGTATTTT. This sequence encodes CATSRGAADTQYF.